This is a list of T cell receptor beta chains from one sample in a study of response to subunit inactivated influenza vaccine. TCRdb itself ran the RT-PCR reads through MiXCR, one entry per CDR3 protein. This sample has hundreds of thousands of distinct CDR3 sequences, with around 13% found just once. The sequences come from PBMCs from blood, collected around 14 days before vaccination. The receptors here all came from a man between 50 and 59 years old who received an inactivated influenza vaccine. CDR3s include the opening cysteine and the closing phenylalanine or tryptophan. Each record gives: D gene, V gene, CDR3 protein. D genes are given only for firm matches.

>.|TRBV14
CASSQGLGIGTDTQYF
>TRBD2|TRBV7-2
CASSSASGISYEQYF
>TRBD2|TRBV19
CASSILLEGREGSNEQFF
>.|TRBV6-1
CASSELGGSAETQYF
>.|TRBV7-9
CASRSTGKEAFF
>.|TRBV20-1
CSAERGVAGQPQHF
>.|TRBV5-1
CASSLGYQIQETQYF
>.|TRBV6-1
CASSPWSSYNSPLHF
>.|TRBV14
CASSQGFYEQYF
>TRBD2|TRBV6-5
CASSYSGGYTGELFF
>.|TRBV6-6
CASSWRDSYEQYF
>TRBD1|TRBV15
CATSPRGLVMQPQHF
>.|TRBV2
CASRARTGNEQFF
>.|TRBV6-2/TRBV6-3
CASKTFGRGLNQPQHF
>.|TRBV15
CATSRDSKGNYEQYF
>.|TRBV6-1
CASSESEPGANVLTF
>TRBD1|TRBV28
CASSWGQGINQPQHF
>.|TRBV6-2/TRBV6-3
CASSARGSTVGGNEQFF
>.|TRBV28
CASTTPGTQYF
>TRBD1|TRBV7-8
CASSSNRGLITEAFF
>TRBD2|TRBV27
CASSLGTSGNNEQFF
>.|TRBV28
CASKEGGAGSQYF
>.|TRBV7-2
CASSLEVTTYEQYF
>.|TRBV5-1
CASSLKNQNTEAFF
>TRBD2|TRBV4-3
CASSQVGIAGGADTQYF
>TRBD2|TRBV20-1
CSASVGGADEQYF
>TRBD1|TRBV9
CASSVEGQGFNEQFF
>.|TRBV2
CASRISSSGANVLTF
>.|TRBV11-2
CASSSGTTGELFF
>.|TRBV5-6
CASKTVSGNTIYF
>.|TRBV6-5
CASSYAAGTYGYTF
>.|TRBV20-1
CSARTYPSSYNEQFF
>.|TRBV6-1
CASKGWDDTEAFF
>.|TRBV5-1
CASSLGSGARGNEQFF
>TRBD1|TRBV29-1
CSFSQGATYNEQFF
>TRBD1|TRBV4-1
CASSQVSGQGHREQFF
>.|TRBV4-3
CASSQDRGTQYF
>.|TRBV20-1
CSASSGSRVQETQYF
>.|TRBV30
CAWSPIATGTEAFF
>.|TRBV28
CASSLNRPGVEQYF
>.|TRBV28
CASSPQGGGTRYGYTF
>TRBD1|TRBV7-2
CASSFDRAYEQYF
>TRBD1|TRBV3-1
CASSHTGQGRHTQYF
>.|TRBV2
CASSEWHSNLAKNIQYF
>.|TRBV6-5
CASSYQGRDEQFF
>.|TRBV6-5
CASSYSIQNTGELFF
>TRBD1|TRBV29-1
CSASGGPNTEAFF
>TRBD1|TRBV7-2
CASSQDRGGETQYF
>TRBD2|TRBV5-4
CASSDPGAGTFNEQFF
>.|TRBV7-9
CASSPRLVQETQYF
>.|TRBV7-2
CASSPHRTVNTGELFF
>TRBD2|TRBV29-1
CSAFSSGSLSEQFF
>TRBD2|TRBV6-2/TRBV6-3
CASSRGSGASYNEQFF
>.|TRBV2
CASRRGRSPSVTDTQYF
>TRBD1|TRBV3-1
CASSQPGDSTSF
>.|TRBV20-1
CSANGQGGNTGDLFF
>TRBD2|TRBV7-2
CASSFTSGTSGRSTQYF
>.|TRBV5-1
CASSLYQNTGELFF
>.|TRBV25-1
CASSESRQEVGDTQYF